The TCR beta chain under discussion was sequenced for a study of OX40 agonist ivuxolimab in advanced cancers. Study at large: The study gave patients intravenous ivuxolimab at 0.01 to 10 mg/kg every 2 weeks.

Study-wide results and limits: Within 6 weeks, CD4+ and CD8+ blood T cells expanded clonally at 0.1 to 3.0 mg/kg. Certain nonresponders likewise exhibited a low normalized T-cell clonal expansion. Expanded clones belonging to CD8+ T cells outnumbered, on average, those of CD4+.

A word on this clone: Its antigen remains unidentified.

Data came from immunoSEQ multiplex PCR; TCRdb stores just in-frame clones and leaves some out. The sample has 66,000 or so clones; about 85% are singletons. Germline-derived CDR1 and CDR2 are LNHDA and SQIVND (reference sequence). CDR3 length: 17 amino acids. The V and J ends lost 5 bases and 0 bases, in that order; junction bases with no gene match: 8. The sequenced sample was CD4+ or CD8+ T cells sorted from blood, obtained in a trial of the OX40 agonist ivuxolimab. The clonotype was recovered from an adult with an advanced solid tumor such as melanoma, head and neck, liver or kidney cancer. The chain employs TRBV19 and TRBJ2-1; 9 nucleotides line up with TRBD1. As DNA, the CDR3 is TGTGCCAGTAGTTTCACCGGGACAGGGATCTCCTACAATGAGCAGTTCTTC. Translation gives CASSFTGTGISYNEQFF.